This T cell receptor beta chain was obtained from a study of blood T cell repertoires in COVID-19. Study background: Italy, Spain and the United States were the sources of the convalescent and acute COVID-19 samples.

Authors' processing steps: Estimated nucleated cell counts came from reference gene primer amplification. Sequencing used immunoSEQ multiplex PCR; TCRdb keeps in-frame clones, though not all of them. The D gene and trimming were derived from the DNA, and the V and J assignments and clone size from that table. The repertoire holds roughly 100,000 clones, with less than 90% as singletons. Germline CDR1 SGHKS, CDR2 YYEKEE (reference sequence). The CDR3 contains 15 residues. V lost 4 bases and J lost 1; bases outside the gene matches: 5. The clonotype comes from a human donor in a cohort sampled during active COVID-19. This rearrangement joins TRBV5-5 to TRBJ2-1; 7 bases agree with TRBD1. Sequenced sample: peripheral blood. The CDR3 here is CASSRGGTSYNEQFF. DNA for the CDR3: TGTGCCAGCAGCCGAGGGGGCACGTCCTACAATGAGCAGTTCTTC.